Below are 8 T cell receptor beta chains sequenced from a single sample in a study of T cells in Graves' hyperthyroidism and ophthalmopathy. The CDR3 regions of TCR beta were amplified from RNA transcripts. The HTBI primer set served for first-round RT-PCR of the TCR CDR3. TCRdb analysed the multiplex PCR reads with MiXCR anew, one entry per CDR3 protein. The sample gives 550,000 to 850,000 distinct CDR3 sequences, approximately 18% of which show up once; roughly a sixth is in the top ten. Sequencing was carried out using blood. These receptors came from a woman aged 50 to 60 with Graves' hyperthyroidism that later progressed to Graves' ophthalmopathy.

Worth noting for this clonotype: A much larger clone is a single base away; this may be a read error. This sequence joins TRBV29-1 and TRBJ1-1, with TRBD1 as a possible D gene (5 bases). The CDR3 sequence is 16 residues long. Germline CDR1 SQVTM, CDR2 ANQGSEA. Here the CDR3 reads CSVPGEGLYTGTGAFF. CDR3 bases: TGCAGCGTCCCCGGGGAGGGGTTGTATACAGGCACTGGAGCTTTCTTT.

In its sample, this clonotype was seen many times. The CDR3 reads CASSQGAKLYNEQFF. As DNA, the CDR3 is TGTGCCAGCAGCCAAGGGGCCAAACTCTACAATGAGCAGTTCTTC. V is TRBV3-1 and J is TRBJ2-1; D gene ambiguous. The CDR3 loop spans 15 amino acids. Germline assignment: CDR1 LGHDT and CDR2 YNNKEL (reference sequence). The V end was cut by 1 base, the J end by 3 bases, with 10 bases between.

The chain uses TRBV15 and TRBJ1-5; D is perhaps TRBD1 (5 bases). Germline loops: CDR1 LNHNV, CDR2 YYDKDF (reference sequence). This CDR3 has 15 amino acids. Trimming removed 2 bases at V and 4 bases at J, with 12 bases between. CDR3 sequence reads: CATSRLRAPNQPQHF. For the CDR3, the DNA is TGTGCCACCAGCAGACTCAGGGCCCCAAATCAGCCCCAGCATTTT. Full variable domain (remainder filled in from reference TRBV15 and TRBJ1-5): DAMVIQNPRYQVTQFGKPVTLSCSQTLNHNVMYWYQQKSSQAPKLLFHYYDKDFNNEADTPDNFQSRRPNTSFCFLDIRSPGLGDTAMYLCATSRLRAPNQPQHFGDGTRLSIL.

This clonotype occurred a few times. This chain joins TRBV20-1 and TRBJ1-6; D is ambiguous. V was clipped by 2 bases and J by 0 bases, with 5 bases between them. The CDR3 covers 14 residues. Germline lookup yields CDR1 DFQATT and CDR2 SNEGSKA (reference sequence). CDR3 in amino acids: CSARQSSYNSPLHF. The CDR3 nucleotides are TGCAGTGCTAGACAGAGCTCCTATAATTCACCCCTCCACTTT.

There are many counts of this clonotype. V is TRBV20-1 and J is TRBJ2-1; 15 bases agree with TRBD2. The V gene's germline CDR1 is DFQATT and CDR2 SNEGSKA (reference sequence). This CDR3 spans 16 amino acids. V was clipped by 6 bases and J by 8 bases; unmatched bases: 11. The CDR3, as DNA: TGCAGTGCCCGGACTAGCGGGGGGGATCGCCTCTATGAGCAGTTCTTC. Translation gives CSARTSGGDRLYEQFF.

This chain connects TRBV7-8 to TRBJ2-3, with D possibly TRBD2 on 5 matching bases. Trimming stripped 5 bases from V and 2 bases from J, with 20 bases between. The CDR3 runs to 17 residues. The germline gives CDR1 SGHVS, CDR2 FQNEAQ. The CDR3, as DNA: TGTGCCAGCAGCGCGCGTTCTAGCCCTAATCCCACAGATACGCAGTATTTT. Its protein product is CASSARSSPNPTDTQYF.

This clonotype has more than one count but fewer than ten. The V and J genes are TRBV19 and TRBJ1-5; D not certain. V lost 5 bases, J lost 0 bases, and 11 bases lay in between. CDR1 and CDR2 (germline): LNHDA, SQIVND (reference sequence). The length of the CDR3 is 15 residues. The CDR3, as DNA: TGTGCCAGTAGTGCGCAGGCGTATAGCAATCAGCCCCAGCATTTT. Residues: CASSAQAYSNQPQHF.

There are many counts of this clonotype. V is TRBV11-2 and J is TRBJ2-1; 10 nucleotides agree with TRBD2. Germline loops: CDR1 SGHAT, CDR2 FQNNGV. This CDR3 comprises 18 residues. V shed 0 bases, J shed 1 base, and the junction held 6 bases outside the gene matches. CDR3 protein: CASSLDFASGGSYNEQFF. The CDR3 nucleotides read TGTGCCAGCAGCTTAGATTTTGCTAGCGGGGGTTCCTACAATGAGCAGTTCTTC.